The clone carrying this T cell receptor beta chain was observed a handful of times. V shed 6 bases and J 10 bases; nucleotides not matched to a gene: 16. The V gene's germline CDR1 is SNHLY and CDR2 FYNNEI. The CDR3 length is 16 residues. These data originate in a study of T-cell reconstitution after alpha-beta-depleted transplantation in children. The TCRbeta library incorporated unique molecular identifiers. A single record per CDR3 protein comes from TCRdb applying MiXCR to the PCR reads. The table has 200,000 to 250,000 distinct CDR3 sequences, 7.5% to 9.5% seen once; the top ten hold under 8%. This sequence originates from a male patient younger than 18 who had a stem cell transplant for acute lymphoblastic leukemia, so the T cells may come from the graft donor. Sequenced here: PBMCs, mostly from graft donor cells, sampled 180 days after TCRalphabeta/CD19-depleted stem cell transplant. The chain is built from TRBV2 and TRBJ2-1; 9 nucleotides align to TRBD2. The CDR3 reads CASSATGRAGGGEQFF. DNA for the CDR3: TGTGCCAGCAGCGCGACAGGGAGAGCGGGGGGTGGGGAGCAGTTCTTC.